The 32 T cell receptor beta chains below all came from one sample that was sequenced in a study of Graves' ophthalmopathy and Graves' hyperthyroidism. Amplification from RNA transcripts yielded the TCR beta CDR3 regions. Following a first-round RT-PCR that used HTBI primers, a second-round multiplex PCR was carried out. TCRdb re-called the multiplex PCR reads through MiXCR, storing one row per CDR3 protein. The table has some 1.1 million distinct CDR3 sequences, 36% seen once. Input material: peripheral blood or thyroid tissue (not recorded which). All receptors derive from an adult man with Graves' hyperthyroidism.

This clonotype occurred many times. CDR3 residues: CASSLRGWATEAFF. The CDR3 bases are TGTGCCAGCAGCTTAAGGGGCTGGGCCACTGAAGCTTTCTTT. The J gene is TRBJ1-1, the V gene TRBV7-2, with a tentative D call TRBD1 (5 bases). Germline-derived CDR1 and CDR2 are SGHTA and FQGNSA. Trimming stripped 2 bases from V and 4 bases from J, with 11 bases between. The CDR3 is 14 amino acids.

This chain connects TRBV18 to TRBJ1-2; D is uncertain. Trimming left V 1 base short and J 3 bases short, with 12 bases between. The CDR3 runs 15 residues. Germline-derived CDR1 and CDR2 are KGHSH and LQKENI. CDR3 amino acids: CASSPRAETDYGYTF. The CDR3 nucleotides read TGTGCCAGCTCACCACGTGCCGAGACCGACTATGGCTACACCTTC.

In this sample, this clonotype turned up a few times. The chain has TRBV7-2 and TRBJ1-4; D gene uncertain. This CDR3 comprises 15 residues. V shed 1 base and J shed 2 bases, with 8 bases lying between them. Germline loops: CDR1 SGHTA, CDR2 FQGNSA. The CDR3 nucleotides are TGTGCCAGCAGCTTAGTGGGCAAGACTAATGAAAAACTGTTTTTT. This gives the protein CASSLVGKTNEKLFF.

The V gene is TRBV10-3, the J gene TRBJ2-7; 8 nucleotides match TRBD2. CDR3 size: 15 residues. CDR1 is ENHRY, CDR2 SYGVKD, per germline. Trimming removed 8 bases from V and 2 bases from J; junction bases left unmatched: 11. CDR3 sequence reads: CAIAHGGGVPYEQYF. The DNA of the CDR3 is TGTGCCATCGCCCACGGGGGGGGCGTCCCCTACGAGCAGTACTTC.

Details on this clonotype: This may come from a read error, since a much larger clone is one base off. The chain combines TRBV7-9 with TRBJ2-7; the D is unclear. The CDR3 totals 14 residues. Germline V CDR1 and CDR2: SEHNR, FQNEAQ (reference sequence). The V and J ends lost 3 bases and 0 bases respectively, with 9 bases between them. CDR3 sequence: CASSLESYSYEQYF. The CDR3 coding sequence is TGTGCCAGCAGCTTGGAGTCGTACTCCTACGAGCAGTACTTC. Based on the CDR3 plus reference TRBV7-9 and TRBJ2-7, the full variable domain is DTGVSQNPRHKITKRGQNVTFRCDPISEHNRLYWYRQTLGQGPEFLTYFQNEAQLEKSRLLSDRFSAERPKGSFSTLEIQRTEQGDSAMYLCASSLESYSYEQYFGPGTRLTVT.

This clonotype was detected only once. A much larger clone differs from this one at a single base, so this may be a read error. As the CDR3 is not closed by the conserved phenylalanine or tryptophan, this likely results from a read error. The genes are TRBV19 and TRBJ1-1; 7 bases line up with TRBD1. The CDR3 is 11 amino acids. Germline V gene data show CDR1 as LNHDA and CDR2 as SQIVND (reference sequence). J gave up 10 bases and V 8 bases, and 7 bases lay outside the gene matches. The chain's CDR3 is CASEDRFRAFL. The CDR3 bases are TGTGCCAGTGAGGACAGGTTTCGAGCTTTCCTT.

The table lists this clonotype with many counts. This chain's CDR3 is CASSPRTGGPPYEQYF. In DNA, the CDR3 is TGTGCCAGCAGCCCCCGGACAGGGGGCCCGCCCTACGAGCAGTACTTC. The chain has TRBV7-2 and TRBJ2-7, with 11 bases aligning to TRBD1. Losses at the gene ends were 5 bases for V and 2 bases for J; bases not matched to a gene: 8. The CDR3 sequence is 16 residues long. The germline V gene has CDR1 SGHTA and CDR2 FQGNSA. Complete variable domain (other parts from reference TRBV7-2 and TRBJ2-7): GAGVSQSPSNKVTEKGKDVELRCDPISGHTALYWYRQSLGQGLEFLIYFQGNSAPDKSGLPSDRFSAERTGGSVSTLTIQRTQQEDSAVYLCASSPRTGGPPYEQYFGPGTRLTVT.

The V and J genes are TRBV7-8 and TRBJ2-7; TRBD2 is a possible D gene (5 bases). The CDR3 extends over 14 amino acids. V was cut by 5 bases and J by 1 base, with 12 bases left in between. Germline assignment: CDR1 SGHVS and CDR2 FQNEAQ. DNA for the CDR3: TGTGCCAGCAGCACCGGGGTCAGTTCCTACGAGCAGTACTTC. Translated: CASSTGVSSYEQYF.

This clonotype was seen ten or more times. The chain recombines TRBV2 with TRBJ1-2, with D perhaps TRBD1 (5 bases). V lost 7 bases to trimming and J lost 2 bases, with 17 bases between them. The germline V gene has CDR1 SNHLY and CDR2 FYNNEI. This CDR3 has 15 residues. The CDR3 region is CASNRREVGNYGYTF. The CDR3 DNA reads TGTGCCAGCAACCGCAGGGAGGTGGGGAACTATGGCTACACCTTC.

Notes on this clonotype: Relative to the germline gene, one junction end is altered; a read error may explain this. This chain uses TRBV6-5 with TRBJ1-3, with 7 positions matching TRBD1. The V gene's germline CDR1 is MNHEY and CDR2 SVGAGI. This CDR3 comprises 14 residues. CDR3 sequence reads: CAGRRDSSGNTIYF. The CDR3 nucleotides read TGTGCCGGCAGAAGGGACAGCTCTGGAAACACCATATATTTT.

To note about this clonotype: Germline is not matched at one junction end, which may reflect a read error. CDR3 amino acids: CASSLGGQCTF. The CDR3 coding sequence is TGCGCCAGCAGCCTAGGGGGTCAGTGCACCTTC. This chain links TRBV12-3 or TRBV12-4 with TRBJ1-2; possible D gene TRBD1, 6 bases. The CDR3 extends over 11 amino acids.

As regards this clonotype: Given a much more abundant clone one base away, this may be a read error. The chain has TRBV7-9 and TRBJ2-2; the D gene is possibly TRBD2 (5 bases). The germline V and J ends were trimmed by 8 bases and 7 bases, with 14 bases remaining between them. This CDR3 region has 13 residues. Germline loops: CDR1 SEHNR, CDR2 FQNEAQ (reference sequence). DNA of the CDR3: TGTGCCAGCGGCTCCGAGGGTAACGGGGAGCTGTTTTTT. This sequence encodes CASGSEGNGELFF.

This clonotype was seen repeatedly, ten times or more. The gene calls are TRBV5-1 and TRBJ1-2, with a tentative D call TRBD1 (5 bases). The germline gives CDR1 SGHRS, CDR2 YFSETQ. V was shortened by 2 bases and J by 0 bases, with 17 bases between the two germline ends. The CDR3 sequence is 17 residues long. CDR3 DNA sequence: TGCGCCAGCAGCTTCGGGCAGGGCAGTTCCACTAACTATGGCTACACCTTC. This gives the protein CASSFGQGSSTNYGYTF.

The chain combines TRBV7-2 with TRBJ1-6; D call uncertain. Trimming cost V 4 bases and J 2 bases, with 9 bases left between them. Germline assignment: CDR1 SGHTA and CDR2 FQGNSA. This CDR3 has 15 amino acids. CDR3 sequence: CASSSRGTYNSPLHF. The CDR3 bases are TGTGCCAGCAGCTCTCGGGGAACCTATAATTCACCCCTCCACTTT.

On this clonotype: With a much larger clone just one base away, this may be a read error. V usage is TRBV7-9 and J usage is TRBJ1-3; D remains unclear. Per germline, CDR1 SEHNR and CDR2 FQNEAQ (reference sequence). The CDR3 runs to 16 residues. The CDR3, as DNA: TGTGCCAGCAGCGTAACCCACGAGGGCTCTGGAAACACCATGTATTTT. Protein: CASSVTHEGSGNTMYF.

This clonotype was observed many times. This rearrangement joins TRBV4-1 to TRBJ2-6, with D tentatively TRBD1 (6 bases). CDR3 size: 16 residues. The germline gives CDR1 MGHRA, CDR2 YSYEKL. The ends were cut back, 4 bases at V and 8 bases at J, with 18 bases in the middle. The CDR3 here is CASSPSDSWTTNVLTF. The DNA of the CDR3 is TGCGCCAGCAGCCCGTCGGACAGTTGGACCACCAACGTCCTGACTTTC.

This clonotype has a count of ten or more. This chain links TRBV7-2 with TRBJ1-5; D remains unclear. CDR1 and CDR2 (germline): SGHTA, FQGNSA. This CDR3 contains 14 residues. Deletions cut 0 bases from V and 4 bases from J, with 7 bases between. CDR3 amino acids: CASSLARSNQPQHF. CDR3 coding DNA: TGTGCCAGCAGCTTAGCTCGCAGTAATCAGCCCCAGCATTTT.

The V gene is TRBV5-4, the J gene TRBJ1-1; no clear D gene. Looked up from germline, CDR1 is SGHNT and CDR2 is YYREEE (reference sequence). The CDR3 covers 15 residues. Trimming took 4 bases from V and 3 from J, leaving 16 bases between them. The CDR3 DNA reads TGTGCCAGCAGCCTGGGGTGGACGGTGTACACTGAAGCTTTCTTT. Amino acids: CASSLGWTVYTEAFF.

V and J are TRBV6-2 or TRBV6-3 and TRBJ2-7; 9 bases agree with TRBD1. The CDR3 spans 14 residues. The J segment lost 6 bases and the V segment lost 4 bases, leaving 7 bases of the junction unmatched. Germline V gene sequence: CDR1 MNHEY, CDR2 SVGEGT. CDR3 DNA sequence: TGTGCCAGCAGTTCGACAGGGGGGAGGGGCGAGCAGTACTTC. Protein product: CASSSTGGRGEQYF.

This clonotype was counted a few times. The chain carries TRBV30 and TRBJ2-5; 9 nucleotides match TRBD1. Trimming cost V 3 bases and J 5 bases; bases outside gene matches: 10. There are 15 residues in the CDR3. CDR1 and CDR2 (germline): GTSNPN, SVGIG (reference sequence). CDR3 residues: CAWRTGGVGGETQYF. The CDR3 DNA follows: TGTGCCTGGAGAACAGGGGGCGTTGGTGGTGAGACCCAGTACTTC.

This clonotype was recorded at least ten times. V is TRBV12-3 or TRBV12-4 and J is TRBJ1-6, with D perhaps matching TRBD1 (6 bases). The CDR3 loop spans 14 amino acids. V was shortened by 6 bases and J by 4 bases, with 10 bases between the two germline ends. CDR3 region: CASRRTDYNSPLHF. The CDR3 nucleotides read TGTGCCAGCAGACGGACAGATTATAATTCACCCCTCCACTTT.

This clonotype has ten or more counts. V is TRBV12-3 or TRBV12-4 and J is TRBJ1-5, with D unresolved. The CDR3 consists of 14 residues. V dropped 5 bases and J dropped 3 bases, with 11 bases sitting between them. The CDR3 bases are TGTGCCAGCAGTCCCCGACGTCTCAATCAGCCCCAGCATTTT. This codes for CASSPRRLNQPQHF.

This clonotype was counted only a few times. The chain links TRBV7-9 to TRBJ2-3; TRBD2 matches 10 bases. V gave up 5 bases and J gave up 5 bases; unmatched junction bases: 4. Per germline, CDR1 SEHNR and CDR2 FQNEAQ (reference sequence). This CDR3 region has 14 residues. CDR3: CASSVGLAVDTQYF. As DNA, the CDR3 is TGTGCCAGCAGCGTAGGACTAGCGGTAGATACGCAGTATTTT.

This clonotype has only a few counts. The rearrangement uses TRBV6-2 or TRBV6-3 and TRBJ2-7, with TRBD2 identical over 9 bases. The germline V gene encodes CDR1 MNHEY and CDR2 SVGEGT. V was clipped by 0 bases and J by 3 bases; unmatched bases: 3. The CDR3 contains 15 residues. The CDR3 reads CASSYSPSGNYEQYF. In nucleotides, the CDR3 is TGTGCCAGCAGTTACTCGCCTAGCGGGAACTACGAGCAGTACTTC.

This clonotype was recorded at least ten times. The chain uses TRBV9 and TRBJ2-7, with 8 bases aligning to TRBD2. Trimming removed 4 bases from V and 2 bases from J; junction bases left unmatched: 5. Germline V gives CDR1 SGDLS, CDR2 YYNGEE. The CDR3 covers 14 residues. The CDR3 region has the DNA TGTGCCAGCAGCCTCACTAGCGGACCCTACGAGCAGTACTTC. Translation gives CASSLTSGPYEQYF.

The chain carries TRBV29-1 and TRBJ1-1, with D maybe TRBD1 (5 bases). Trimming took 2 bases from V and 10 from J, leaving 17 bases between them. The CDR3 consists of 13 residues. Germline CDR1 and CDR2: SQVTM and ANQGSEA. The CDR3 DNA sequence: TGCAGCGTTGAAATTGGGCAGTCCGGGGGAGCTTTCTTT. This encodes CSVEIGQSGGAFF.

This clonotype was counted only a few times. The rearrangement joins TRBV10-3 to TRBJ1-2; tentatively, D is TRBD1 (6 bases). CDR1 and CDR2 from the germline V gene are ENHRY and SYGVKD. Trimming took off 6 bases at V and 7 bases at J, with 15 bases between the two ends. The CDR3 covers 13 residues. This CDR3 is CAISSGAGTGYTF. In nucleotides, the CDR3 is TGTGCCATCAGCTCAGGGGCTGGCACTGGCTACACCTTC.

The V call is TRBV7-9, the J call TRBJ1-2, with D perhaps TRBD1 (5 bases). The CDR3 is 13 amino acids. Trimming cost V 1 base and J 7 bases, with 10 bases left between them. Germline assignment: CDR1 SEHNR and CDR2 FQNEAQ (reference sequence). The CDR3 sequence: CASSLEGRSGYTF. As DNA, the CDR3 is TGTGCCAGCAGCTTAGAGGGGCGTTCTGGCTACACCTTC. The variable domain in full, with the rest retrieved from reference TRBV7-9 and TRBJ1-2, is DTGVSQNPRHKITKRGQNVTFRCDPISEHNRLYWYRQTLGQGPEFLTYFQNEAQLEKSRLLSDRFSAERPKGSFSTLEIQRTEQGDSAMYLCASSLEGRSGYTFGSGTRLTVV.

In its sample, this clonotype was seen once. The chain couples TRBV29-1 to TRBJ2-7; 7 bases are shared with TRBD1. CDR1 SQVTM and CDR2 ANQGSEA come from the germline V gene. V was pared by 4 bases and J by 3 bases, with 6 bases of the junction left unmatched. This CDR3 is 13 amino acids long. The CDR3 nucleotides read TGCAGCGTTGGAGAGGGACAGAGCTACGAGCAGTACTTC. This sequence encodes CSVGEGQSYEQYF.

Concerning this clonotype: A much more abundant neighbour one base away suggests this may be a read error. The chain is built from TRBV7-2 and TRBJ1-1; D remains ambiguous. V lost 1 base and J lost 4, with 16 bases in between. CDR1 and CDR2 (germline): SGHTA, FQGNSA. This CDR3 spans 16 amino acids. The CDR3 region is CASSLGFLQMSTEAFF. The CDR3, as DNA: TGTGCCAGCAGCTTAGGTTTTCTGCAAATGAGCACTGAAGCTTTCTTT.

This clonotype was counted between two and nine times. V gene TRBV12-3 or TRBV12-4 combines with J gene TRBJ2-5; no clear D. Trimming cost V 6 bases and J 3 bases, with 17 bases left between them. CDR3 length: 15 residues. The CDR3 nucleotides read TGTGCCAGCAGCCAAAATTCTCTTTTAAAAGAGACCCAGTACTTC. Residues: CASSQNSLLKETQYF.

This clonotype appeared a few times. The CDR3 DNA reads as TGCGCCAGCAGCCAAGAGGTGCAGGGGTCCTACGAGCAGTACTTC. Amino acid sequence: CASSQEVQGSYEQYF. This chain uses TRBV4-3 with TRBJ2-7; D perhaps matches TRBD1 (6 bases). The germline V gene has CDR1 LGHNA and CDR2 YSLEER. This CDR3 comprises 15 residues. The V end was cut by 0 bases, the J end by 1 base, with 10 bases between.